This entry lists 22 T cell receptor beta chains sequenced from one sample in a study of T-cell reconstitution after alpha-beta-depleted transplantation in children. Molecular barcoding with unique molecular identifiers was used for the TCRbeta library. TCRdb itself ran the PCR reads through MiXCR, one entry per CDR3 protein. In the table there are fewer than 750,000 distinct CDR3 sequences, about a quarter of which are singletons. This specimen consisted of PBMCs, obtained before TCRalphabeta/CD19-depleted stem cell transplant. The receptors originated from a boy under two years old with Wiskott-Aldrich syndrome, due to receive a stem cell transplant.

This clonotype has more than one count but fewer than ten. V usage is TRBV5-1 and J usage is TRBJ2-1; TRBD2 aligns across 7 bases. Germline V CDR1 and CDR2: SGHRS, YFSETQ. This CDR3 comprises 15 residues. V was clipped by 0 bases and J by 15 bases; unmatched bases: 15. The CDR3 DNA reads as TGCGCCAGCAGCTTGGACTCCCACGAGGGCGGGAGTCTGTTCTTC. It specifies CASSLDSHEGGSLFF.

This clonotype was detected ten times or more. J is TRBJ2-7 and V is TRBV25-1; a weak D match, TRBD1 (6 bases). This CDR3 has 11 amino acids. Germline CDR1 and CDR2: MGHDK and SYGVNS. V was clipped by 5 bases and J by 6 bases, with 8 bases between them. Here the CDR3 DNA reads TGTGCCAGCAGTAGGGGGAGCGAGCAGTACTTC. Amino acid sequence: CASSRGSEQYF.

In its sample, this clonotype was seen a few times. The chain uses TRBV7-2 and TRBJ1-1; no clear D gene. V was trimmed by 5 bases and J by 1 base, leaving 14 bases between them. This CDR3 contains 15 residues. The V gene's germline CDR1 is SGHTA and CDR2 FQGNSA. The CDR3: CASSPQRSTNTEAFF. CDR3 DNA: TGTGCCAGCAGCCCACAGAGGAGCACGAACACTGAAGCTTTCTTT.

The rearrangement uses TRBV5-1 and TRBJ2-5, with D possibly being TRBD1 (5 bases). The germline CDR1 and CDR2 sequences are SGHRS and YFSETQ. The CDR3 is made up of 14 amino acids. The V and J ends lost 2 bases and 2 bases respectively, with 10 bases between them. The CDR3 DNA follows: TGCGCCAGCAGCTTCGTGACAGTTCAAGAGACCCAGTACTTC. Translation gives CASSFVTVQETQYF. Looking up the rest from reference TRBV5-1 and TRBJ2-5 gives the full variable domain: KAGVTQTPRYLIKTRGQQVTLSCSPISGHRSVSWYQQTPGQGLQFLFEYFSETQRNKGNFPGRFSGRQFSNSRSEMNVSTLELGDSALYLCASSFVTVQETQYFGPGTRLLVL.

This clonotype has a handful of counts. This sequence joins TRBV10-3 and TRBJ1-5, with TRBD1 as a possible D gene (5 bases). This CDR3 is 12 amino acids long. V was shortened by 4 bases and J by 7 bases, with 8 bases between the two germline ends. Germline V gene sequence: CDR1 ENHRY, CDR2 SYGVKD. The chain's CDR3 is CAISAGGQPQHF. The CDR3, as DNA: TGTGCCATCAGTGCTGGGGGGCAGCCCCAGCATTTT.

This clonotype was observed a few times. The CDR3 region has the DNA TGTGCCAGCAGTTACTCCTCAGGGAACATTCAGTACTTC. Its translation is CASSYSSGNIQYF. The V call is TRBV6-6, the J call TRBJ2-4; possible D gene TRBD1, 5 bases. The CDR3 consists of 13 residues. The germline gives CDR1 MNHNY, CDR2 SVGAGI (reference sequence). Deletions cut 0 bases from V and 7 bases from J, with 7 bases between.

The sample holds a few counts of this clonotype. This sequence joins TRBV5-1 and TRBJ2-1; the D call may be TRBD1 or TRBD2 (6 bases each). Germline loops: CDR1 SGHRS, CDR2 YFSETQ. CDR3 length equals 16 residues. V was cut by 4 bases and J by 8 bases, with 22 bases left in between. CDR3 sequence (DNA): TGCGCCAGCAGCGGGGGGCCCAGACACTTTCGCGATGAGCAGTTCTTC. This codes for CASSGGPRHFRDEQFF.

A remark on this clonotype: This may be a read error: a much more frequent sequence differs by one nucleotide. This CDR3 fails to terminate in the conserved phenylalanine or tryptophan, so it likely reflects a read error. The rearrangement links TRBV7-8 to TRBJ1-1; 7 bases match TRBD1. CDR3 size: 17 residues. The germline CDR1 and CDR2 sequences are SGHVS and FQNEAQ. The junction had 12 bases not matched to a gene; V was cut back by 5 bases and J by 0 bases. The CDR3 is CASSDPQGGAMNTEAFL. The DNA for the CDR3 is TGTGCCAGCAGCGACCCCCAAGGGGGCGCGATGAACACTGAAGCTTTCCTT.

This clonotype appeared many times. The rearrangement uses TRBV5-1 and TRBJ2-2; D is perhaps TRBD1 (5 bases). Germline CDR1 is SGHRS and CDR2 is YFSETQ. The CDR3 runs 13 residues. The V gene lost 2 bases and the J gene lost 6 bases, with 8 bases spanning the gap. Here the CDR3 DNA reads TGCGCCAGCAGCTTTAGGGGATCCGGGGAGCTGTTTTTT. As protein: CASSFRGSGELFF.

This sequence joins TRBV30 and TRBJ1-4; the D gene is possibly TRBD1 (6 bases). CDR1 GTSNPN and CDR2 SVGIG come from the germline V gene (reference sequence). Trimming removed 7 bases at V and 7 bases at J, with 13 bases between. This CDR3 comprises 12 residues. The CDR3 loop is CASNRVGEKLFF. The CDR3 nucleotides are TGTGCCTCAAACAGGGTGGGTGAAAAACTGTTTTTT. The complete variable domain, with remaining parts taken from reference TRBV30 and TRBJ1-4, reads SQTIHQWPATLVQPVGSPLSLECTVEGTSNPNLYWYRQAAGRGLQLLFYSVGIGQISSEVPQNLSASRPQDRQFILSSKKLLLSDSGFYLCASNRVGEKLFFGSGTQLSVL.

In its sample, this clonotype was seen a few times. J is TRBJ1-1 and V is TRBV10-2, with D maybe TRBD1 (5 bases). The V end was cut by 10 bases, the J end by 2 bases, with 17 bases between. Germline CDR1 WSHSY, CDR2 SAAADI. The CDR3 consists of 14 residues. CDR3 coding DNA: TGCGCCACCATATTTTCCGGGGCAAACACTGAAGCTTTCTTT. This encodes CATIFSGANTEAFF.

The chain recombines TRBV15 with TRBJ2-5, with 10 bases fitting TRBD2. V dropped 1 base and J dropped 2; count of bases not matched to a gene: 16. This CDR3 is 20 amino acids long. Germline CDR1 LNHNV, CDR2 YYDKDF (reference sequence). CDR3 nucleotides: TGTGCCACCAGCAGAGGTCTTGCTAGCGGGAGTAGTGGGTCACAAGAGACCCAGTACTTC. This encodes CATSRGLASGSSGSQETQYF.

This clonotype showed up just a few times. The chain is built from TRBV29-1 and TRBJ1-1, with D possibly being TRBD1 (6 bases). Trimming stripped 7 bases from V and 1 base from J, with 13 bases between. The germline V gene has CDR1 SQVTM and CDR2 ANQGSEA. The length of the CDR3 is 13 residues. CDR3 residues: CSAESGANTEAFF. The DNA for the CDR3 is TGCAGCGCCGAATCGGGGGCGAACACTGAAGCTTTCTTT.

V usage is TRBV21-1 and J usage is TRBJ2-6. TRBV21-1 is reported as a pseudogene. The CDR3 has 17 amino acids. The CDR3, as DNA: TGTGCCAGCAGCAAAGTTCTGGTATCGGCTGGGGCCAACGTCCTGACTTTC. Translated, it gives CASSKVLVSAGANVLTF.

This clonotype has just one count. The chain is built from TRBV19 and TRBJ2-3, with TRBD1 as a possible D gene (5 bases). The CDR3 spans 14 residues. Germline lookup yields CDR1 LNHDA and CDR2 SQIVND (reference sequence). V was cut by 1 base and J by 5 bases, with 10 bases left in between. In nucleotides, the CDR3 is TGTGCCAGTAGTATAGTTGCAGGGAAAGATACGCAGTATTTT. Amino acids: CASSIVAGKDTQYF.

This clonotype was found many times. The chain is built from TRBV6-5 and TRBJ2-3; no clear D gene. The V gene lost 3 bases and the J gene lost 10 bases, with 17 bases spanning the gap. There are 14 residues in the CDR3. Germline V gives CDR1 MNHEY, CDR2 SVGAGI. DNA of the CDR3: TGTGCCAGCAGTTATTCGCTAGTTCGGTCCTCGCAGTATTTT. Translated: CASSYSLVRSSQYF.

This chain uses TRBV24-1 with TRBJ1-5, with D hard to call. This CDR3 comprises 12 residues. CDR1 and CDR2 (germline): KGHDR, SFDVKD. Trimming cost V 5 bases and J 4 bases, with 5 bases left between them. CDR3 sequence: CATSVGNQPQHF. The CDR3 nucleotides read TGTGCCACCAGTGTGGGGAATCAGCCCCAGCATTTT.

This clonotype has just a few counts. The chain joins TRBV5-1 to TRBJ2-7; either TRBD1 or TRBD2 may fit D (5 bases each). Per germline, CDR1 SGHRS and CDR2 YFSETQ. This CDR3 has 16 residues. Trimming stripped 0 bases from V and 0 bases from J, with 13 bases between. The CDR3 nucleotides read TGCGCCAGCAGCTTGGCAGAGGGACGGAGCTCCTACGAGCAGTACTTC. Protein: CASSLAEGRSSYEQYF. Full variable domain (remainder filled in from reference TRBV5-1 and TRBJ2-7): KAGVTQTPRYLIKTRGQQVTLSCSPISGHRSVSWYQQTPGQGLQFLFEYFSETQRNKGNFPGRFSGRQFSNSRSEMNVSTLELGDSALYLCASSLAEGRSSYEQYFGPGTRLTVT.

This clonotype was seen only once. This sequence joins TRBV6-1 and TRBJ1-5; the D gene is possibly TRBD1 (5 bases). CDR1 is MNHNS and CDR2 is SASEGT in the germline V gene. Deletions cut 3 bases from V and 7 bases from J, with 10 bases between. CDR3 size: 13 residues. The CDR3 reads CASSDGAGQPQHF. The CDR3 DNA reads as TGTGCCAGCAGTGATGGGGCTGGGCAGCCCCAGCATTTT.

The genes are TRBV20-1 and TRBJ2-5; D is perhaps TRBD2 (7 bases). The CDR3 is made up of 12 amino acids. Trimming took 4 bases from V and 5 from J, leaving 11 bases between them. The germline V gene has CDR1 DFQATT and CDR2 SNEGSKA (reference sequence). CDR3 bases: TGCAGTGCTACAAGGGGGGGGGAGACCCAGTACTTC. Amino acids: CSATRGGETQYF.

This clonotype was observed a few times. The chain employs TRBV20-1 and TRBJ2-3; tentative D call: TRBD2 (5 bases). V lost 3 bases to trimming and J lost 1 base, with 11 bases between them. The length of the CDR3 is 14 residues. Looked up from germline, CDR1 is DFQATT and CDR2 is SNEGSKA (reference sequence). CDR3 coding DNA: TGCAGTGCTAGGGCACTAGTTGGCACAGATACGCAGTATTTT. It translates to CSARALVGTDTQYF.

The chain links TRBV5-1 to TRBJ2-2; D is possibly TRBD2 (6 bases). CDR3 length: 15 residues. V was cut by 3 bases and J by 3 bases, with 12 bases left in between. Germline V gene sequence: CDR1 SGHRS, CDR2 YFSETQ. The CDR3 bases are TGCGCCAGCAGCTGGGCACTAGCTGACACCGGGGAGCTGTTTTTT. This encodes CASSWALADTGELFF.